This TCR beta chain was sequenced for a study of T cell responses to AZD1222 COVID-19 vaccine. Study-wide points: With two AZD1222 doses given, Spike-specific TCR breadth and depth both rose. Seropositive status at baseline applied to only 5 to 7 AZD1222 recipients.

The J segment lost 6 bases and the V segment lost 3 bases, leaving 11 bases of the junction unmatched. This CDR3 has 15 residues. Germline CDR1 reads SQVTM; CDR2 reads ANQGSEA. Some clones are missing from TCRdb's copy, which holds only in-frame ones; the method was immunoSEQ multiplex PCR. This table has 200,000 or so clones, 85% to 95% appearing once. For this clone: What it recognizes is unknown.

The TCR comes from an adult in good health. V is TRBV29-1 and J is TRBJ2-7; 10 bases are shared with TRBD2. Here the sequenced sample was peripheral blood, taken on day 0 of AZD1222 vaccination. The CDR3 DNA reads as TGCAGCGTTGAGGGGGGGAGCAGCGGGAGGGGCGAGCAGTACTTC. Residues: CSVEGGSSGRGEQYF.